This T cell receptor beta chain was sequenced for a study of blood T cell repertoires in COVID-19. Study summary: Italy, Spain and the United States were the sources of the convalescent and acute COVID-19 samples. From T cells, B-cell-depleted T cells, or PBMCs came the material, which was cDNA or gDNA.

Sequencing was performed with immunoSEQ multiplex PCR; in TCRdb, only in-frame clones are kept and a portion is missing. There are 200,000 or so clones in the sample; around 84% occur only once, and more than 4.5% lies in the top ten. The CDR3 is 16 amino acids. The V end was cut by 4 bases, the J end by 0 bases, with 14 bases between. CDR1 and CDR2 from the germline V gene are SGHRS and YFSETQ. Sequenced sample: peripheral blood. The TCR sequence derives from a woman aged 60-75 years who had recovered from COVID-19. The J gene is TRBJ1-3, the V gene TRBV5-1, with D maybe TRBD1 (5 bases). CDR3 protein: CASSPEGAYSGNTIYF. Here the CDR3 DNA reads TGCGCCAGCAGCCCGGAAGGGGCTTACTCTGGAAACACCATATATTTT.